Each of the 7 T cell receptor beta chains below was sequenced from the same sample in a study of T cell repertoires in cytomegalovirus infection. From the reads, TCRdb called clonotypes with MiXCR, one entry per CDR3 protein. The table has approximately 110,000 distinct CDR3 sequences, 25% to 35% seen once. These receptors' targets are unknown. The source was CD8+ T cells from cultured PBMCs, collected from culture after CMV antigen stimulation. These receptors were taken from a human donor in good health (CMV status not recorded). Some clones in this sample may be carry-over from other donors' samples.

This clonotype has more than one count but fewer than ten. The CDR3 sequence: CASSQGASGVVTEAFF. In DNA form, the CDR3 reads TGCGCCAGCAGCCAAGGGGCCTCAGGGGTTGTGACTGAAGCTTTCTTT. This chain uses TRBV4-1 with TRBJ1-1; a weak D match, TRBD1 (6 bases). The V and J ends lost 1 base and 5 bases respectively, with 17 bases between them. The V gene's germline CDR1 is MGHRA and CDR2 YSYEKL. This CDR3 is built from 16 residues.

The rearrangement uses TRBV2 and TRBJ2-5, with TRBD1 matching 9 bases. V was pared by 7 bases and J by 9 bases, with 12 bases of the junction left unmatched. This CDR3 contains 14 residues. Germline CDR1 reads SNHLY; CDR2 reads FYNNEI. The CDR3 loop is CASTSPGQGRPQYF. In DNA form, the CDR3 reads TGTGCCAGCACTTCTCCGGGACAGGGAAGGCCCCAGTACTTC.

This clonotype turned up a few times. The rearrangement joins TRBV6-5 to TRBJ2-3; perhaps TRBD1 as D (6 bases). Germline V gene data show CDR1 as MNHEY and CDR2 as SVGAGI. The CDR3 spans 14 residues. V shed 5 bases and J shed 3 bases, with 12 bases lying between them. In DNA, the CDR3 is TGTGCCAGCAGTACCTCGGACAGTACAGATACGCAGTATTTT. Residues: CASSTSDSTDTQYF.

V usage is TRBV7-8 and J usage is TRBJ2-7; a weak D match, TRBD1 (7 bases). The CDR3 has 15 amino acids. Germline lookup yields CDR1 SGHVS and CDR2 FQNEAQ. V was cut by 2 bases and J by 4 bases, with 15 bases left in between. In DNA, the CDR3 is TGTGCCAGCAGCTTATATGAGGGGGCGGGGTACGAGCAGTACTTC. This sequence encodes CASSLYEGAGYEQYF.

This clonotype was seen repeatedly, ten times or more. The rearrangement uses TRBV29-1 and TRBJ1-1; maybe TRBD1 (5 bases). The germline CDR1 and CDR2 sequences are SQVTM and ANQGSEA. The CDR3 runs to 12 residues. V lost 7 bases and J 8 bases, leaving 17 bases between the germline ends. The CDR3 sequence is CSGCRESWEAFF. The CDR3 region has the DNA TGCAGCGGTTGCAGGGAAAGCTGGGAAGCTTTCTTT.

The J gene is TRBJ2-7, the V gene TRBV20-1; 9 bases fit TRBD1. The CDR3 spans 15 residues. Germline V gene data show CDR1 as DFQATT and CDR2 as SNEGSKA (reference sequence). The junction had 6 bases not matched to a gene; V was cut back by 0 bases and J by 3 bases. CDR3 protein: CSARDLTGGLYEQYF. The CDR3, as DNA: TGCAGTGCTAGAGATCTTACAGGGGGCCTCTACGAGCAGTACTTC.

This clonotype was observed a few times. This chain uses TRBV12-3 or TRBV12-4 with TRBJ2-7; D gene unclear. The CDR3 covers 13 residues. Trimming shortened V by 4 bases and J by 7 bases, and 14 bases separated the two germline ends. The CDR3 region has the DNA TGTGCCAGCAGTTCCGGGCCCTCGAGTGAGCAGTACTTC. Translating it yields CASSSGPSSEQYF.